This TCR beta chain was recorded in a study of blood T cell repertoires in COVID-19. Per germline, CDR1 ENHRY and CDR2 SYGVKD. The V segment lost 3 bases and the J segment 4 bases; nucleotides outside the gene matches: 4. The CDR3 loop spans 15 amino acids. Generated by immunoSEQ multiplex PCR, the TCRdb table keeps only in-frame clones and is missing some. The table lists under 90,000 clones, roughly 80% of them singletons, with 15% to 20% in the top ten. J is TRBJ2-2 and V is TRBV10-3; 8 bases are a match to TRBD2. What was sequenced was peripheral blood. This clonotype was obtained from an elderly woman with active or convalescent COVID-19. CDR3 sequence: CAISDLGGGTGELFF. CDR3 nucleotide sequence: TGTGCCATCAGTGACCTCGGGGGGGGCACCGGGGAGCTGTTTTTT.